These 12 T cell receptor beta chains were all obtained from the same sample, sequenced in a study of human T cells and chemical hapten exposure. TCRdb re-derived calls from the RACE reads in MiXCR, one entry per CDR3 protein. The table has under 110,000 distinct CDR3 sequences, more than 10% seen once. This sample's time point: pre-sensitization, week 0. This sample's treatment: therapeutic diphenylcyclopropenone sensitization with weekly scalp DPC. The sample consisted of whole blood, taken in connection with sensitization to the hapten diphenylcyclopropenone (DPC). These receptor sequences come from a woman aged 45-65 years with alopecia areata. Some clones in this sample may be carry-over from other donors' samples.

At least ten counts were recorded for this clonotype. The rearrangement uses TRBV6-5 and TRBJ1-3; possibly TRBD1 for D (5 bases). Trimming pared 5 bases from V and 13 bases from J, leaving 12 bases between. CDR3 size: 11 residues. Germline V gives CDR1 MNHEY, CDR2 SVGAGI. CDR3 bases: TGTGCCAGCAGTCTCTCGGGGCAAATATATTTT. Its translation is CASSLSGQIYF.

The CDR3 DNA follows: TGTGCCAGCAGTTACTCGGAGGTTCCGTCAGGCACTGAAGCTTTCTTT. Translation gives CASSYSEVPSGTEAFF. The chain joins TRBV6-6 to TRBJ1-1; D unresolved. The CDR3 totals 16 residues. From germline, CDR1 is MNHNY and CDR2 SVGAGI (reference sequence). The V end lost 0 bases, the J end lost 4 bases, and 15 bases lay between the germline ends.

This clonotype showed up just a few times. The rearrangement links TRBV28 to TRBJ2-4; no clear D gene. Between the trimmed V and J ends, which lost 4 bases and 4 bases, there was a span of 11 bases. From germline, CDR1 is MDHEN and CDR2 SYDVKM. CDR3 length: 14 amino acids. In DNA, the CDR3 is TGTGCCAGCAGTTCCACCAGTCTGAAAAACATTCAGTACTTC. Its translation is CASSSTSLKNIQYF.

The chain carries TRBV6-5 and TRBJ1-6; TRBD1 matches 8 bases. Germline loops: CDR1 MNHEY, CDR2 SVGAGI. Losses at the gene ends were 2 bases for V and 8 bases for J; bases not matched to a gene: 8. The CDR3 totals 16 residues. CDR3 amino acids: CASSYEMDREYSPLHF. For the CDR3, the DNA is TGTGCCAGCAGTTACGAAATGGACAGGGAGTATTCACCCCTCCACTTT.

This clonotype showed up just a few times. This chain connects TRBV28 to TRBJ1-5; TRBD1 matches at 7 bases. The CDR3 length is 13 residues. Germline CDR1 reads MDHEN; CDR2 reads SYDVKM. The V and J ends lost 8 bases and 3 bases, in that order; junction bases with no gene match: 4. CDR3 nucleotide sequence: TGTGCCAGCGAGGGACAGCCCAATCAGCCCCAGCATTTT. The encoded protein is CASEGQPNQPQHF.

V gene TRBV29-1 combines with J gene TRBJ2-6; D unresolved. Trimming pared 4 bases from V and 3 bases from J, leaving 7 bases between. Germline CDR1 reads SQVTM; CDR2 reads ANQGSEA. The CDR3 contains 13 residues. CDR3 sequence reads: CSVGRVGANVLTF. The DNA for the CDR3 is TGCAGCGTTGGAAGGGTTGGGGCCAACGTCCTGACTTTC. Full variable domain (missing parts from reference TRBV29-1 and TRBJ2-6): SAVISQKPSRDICQRGTSLTIQCQVDSQVTMMFWYRQQPGQSLTLIATANQGSEATYESGFVIDKFPISRPNLTFSTLTVSNMSPEDSSIYLCSVGRVGANVLTFGAGSRLTVL.

This chain joins TRBV4-2 and TRBJ1-2, with unresolved D. Deletions cut 0 bases from V and 1 base from J, with 9 bases between. The CDR3 spans 15 residues. The germline V gene encodes CDR1 LGHNA and CDR2 YNFKEQ. The CDR3 region is CASSQEAPSNYGYTF. The CDR3 DNA reads TGTGCCAGCAGCCAAGAGGCGCCGAGTAACTATGGCTACACCTTC.

The chain carries TRBV6-1 and TRBJ2-3; 15 bases match TRBD2. This CDR3 comprises 16 residues. The junction had 7 bases not matched to a gene; V was cut back by 8 bases and J by 4 bases. Germline lookup yields CDR1 MNHNS and CDR2 SASEGT. CDR3 in amino acids: CASGTSGGSGADTQYF. The CDR3 bases are TGTGCCAGCGGGACTAGCGGGGGGTCGGGAGCAGATACGCAGTATTTT.

The CDR3 sequence: CASSLRGQGRYGYTF. In nucleotides, the CDR3 is TGTGCCAGCAGCTTACGAGGACAGGGACGATATGGCTACACCTTC. V is TRBV11-2 and J is TRBJ1-2; 8 bases line up with TRBD1. Trimming cost V 2 bases and J 5 bases; bases outside gene matches: 7. Germline CDR1 and CDR2: SGHAT and FQNNGV. The CDR3 consists of 15 residues.

The rearrangement joins TRBV18 to TRBJ1-1; D gene unclear. In germline, CDR1 is KGHSH, CDR2 LQKENI. Between the trimmed V and J ends, which lost 2 bases and 7 bases, there was a span of 5 bases. The CDR3 spans 11 residues. The CDR3 DNA sequence: TGTGCCAGCTCACCAGGGAATGAAGCTTTCTTT. Translation: CASSPGNEAFF.

V gene TRBV7-8 combines with J gene TRBJ2-4, with D possibly being TRBD1 or TRBD2 (6 bases each). CDR1 and CDR2 (germline): SGHVS, FQNEAQ. This CDR3 comprises 17 residues. Trimming shortened V by 5 bases and J by 0 bases, and 17 bases separated the two germline ends. CDR3 region: CASSHGGGSLAKNIQYF. The CDR3 DNA follows: TGTGCCAGCAGCCATGGAGGGGGTTCGCTAGCCAAAAACATTCAGTACTTC.

This clonotype has more than one count but fewer than ten. The chain employs TRBV10-2 and TRBJ1-1; maybe TRBD1 (5 bases). The ends were cut back, 8 bases at V and 1 base at J, with 14 bases in the middle. Germline-derived CDR1 and CDR2 are WSHSY and SAAADI. The length of the CDR3 is 14 residues. The CDR3: CASLYGTGNTEAFF. The DNA for the CDR3 is TGCGCCAGCCTTTACGGGACGGGGAACACTGAAGCTTTCTTT.